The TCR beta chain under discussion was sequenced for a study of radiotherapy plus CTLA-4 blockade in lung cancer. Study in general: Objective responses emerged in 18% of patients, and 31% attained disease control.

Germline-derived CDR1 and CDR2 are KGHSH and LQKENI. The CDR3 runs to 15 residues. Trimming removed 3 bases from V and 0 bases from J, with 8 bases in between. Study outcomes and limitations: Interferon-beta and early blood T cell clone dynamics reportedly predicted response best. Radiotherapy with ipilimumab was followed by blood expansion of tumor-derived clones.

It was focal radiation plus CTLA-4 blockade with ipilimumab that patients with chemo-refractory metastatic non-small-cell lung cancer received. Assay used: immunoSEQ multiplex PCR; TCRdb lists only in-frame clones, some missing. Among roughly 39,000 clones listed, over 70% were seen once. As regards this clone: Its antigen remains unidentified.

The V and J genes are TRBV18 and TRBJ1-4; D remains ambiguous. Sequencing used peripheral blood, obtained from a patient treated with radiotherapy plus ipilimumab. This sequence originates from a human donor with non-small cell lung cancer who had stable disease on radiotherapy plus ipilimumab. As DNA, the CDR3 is TGTGCCAGCTCACCGGGCGGAGCAACTAATGAAAAACTGTTTTTT. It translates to CASSPGGATNEKLFF.